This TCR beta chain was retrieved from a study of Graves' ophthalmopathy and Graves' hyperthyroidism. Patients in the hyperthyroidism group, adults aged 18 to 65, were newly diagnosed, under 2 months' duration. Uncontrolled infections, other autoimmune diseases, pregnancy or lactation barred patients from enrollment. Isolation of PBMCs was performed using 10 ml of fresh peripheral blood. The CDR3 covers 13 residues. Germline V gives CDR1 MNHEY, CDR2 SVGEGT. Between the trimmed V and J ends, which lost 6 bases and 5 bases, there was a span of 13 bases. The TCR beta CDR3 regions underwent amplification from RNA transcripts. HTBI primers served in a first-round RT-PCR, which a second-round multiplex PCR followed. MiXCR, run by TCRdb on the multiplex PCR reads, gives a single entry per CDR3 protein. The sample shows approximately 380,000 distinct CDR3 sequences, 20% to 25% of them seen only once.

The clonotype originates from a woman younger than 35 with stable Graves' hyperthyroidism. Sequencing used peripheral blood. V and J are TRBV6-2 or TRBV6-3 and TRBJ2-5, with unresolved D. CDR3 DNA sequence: TGTGCCAGCAGCCCCTCCGGGTTGGAGACCCAGTACTTC. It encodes CASSPSGLETQYF.